This T cell receptor (beta chain) was retrieved from a study of T cell responses to AZD1222 COVID-19 vaccine (dated by TCRdb to the early 2020s). Regarding the research as a whole: AZD1222 recipients with second doses at about 4 weeks or about 12 weeks were pooled, because spike-specific TCR depth and breadth did not differ between schedules. A total of 230 or so trial participants underwent TCR sequencing, of whom 207 received two doses of AZD1222 and roughly 25 received two doses of the MenACWY control vaccine. Trial participants were enrolled into age subgroups of 18-55, 56-69 and 70-plus years, which contained approximately 150, 30 and 60 TCR-sequenced participants, respectively.

The CDR3 regions of human TCRbeta chains were analyzed by immunosequencing. Per the source publication's procedure: TCRs in the repertoires were compared against a reference library of SARS-CoV-2-specific TCRs that had been generated with the MIRA antigen-specificity platform. Breadth was defined as the fraction of unique TCRs that were SARS-CoV-2-associated, and depth was defined as the fraction of total T cells that were SARS-CoV-2-associated. Each spike-specific TCR was assigned to its reactive spike region and to a CD4 or CD8 class using the MIRA data. Log10-transformed breadth and depth values were compared by one-way ANOVA with Sidak's multiple comparisons tests. Held by TCRdb, this immuneACCESS table contains in-frame sequences only and omits some clones. Under half of the omission traces to an unresolved V gene where checked; the cause of the rest is unknown. V and J calls and clone size are given by that table; D and trimming were obtained from the DNA. In all, the sample holds about 97,000 clones, and about 88% of those were seen once. Approximately 2.8% of the sample goes to the ten largest clones.

Study-level results and caveats: No day 14 peak-response samples were available, so repertoires were characterized only after the peak T cell response. Conclusions about previously exposed vaccinees were limited because only 5 or 6 AZD1222 recipients were SARS-CoV-2 seropositive at baseline. CD4 TCRs associated with the vaccine covered the entire spike protein, and the dominant responses were in regions 160-218 and 743-854. Participants were mostly white British and included more females than males, and it was suggested by the authors that clonal diversity may have been underestimated. The 56-69-year group was small, and its depth increase did not reach significance, likely because of low power. Nearly half of unique spike-specific TCRs reportedly recognized epitopes outside regions mutated in the B.1.351 and B.1.1.7 variants. After two AZD1222 doses, spike-specific TCR breadth and depth were significantly higher than at day 0 and than in MenACWY recipients.

About this clone: Its cognate antigen has yet to be identified. Base-call qualities are not available, and no considerably larger clone is one nucleotide away.

The intended sense of this specimen's time point label: baseline before first vaccination. The vaccinee samples were drawn from two UK trials, COV001 and COV002, one of which was a single-blind randomized controlled phase 2/3 trial testing AZD1222 (ChAdOx1 nCoV-19) in healthy adults. For TCRbeta chain sequencing, PBMC samples from trial participants were taken at day 0 and at day 28 after the second dose. Trimming costs V 6 bases and J 0 bases, and their ends lie 9 bases apart. The CDR3 numbers 15 residues from cysteine through phenylalanine. Solely the CDR3 DNA is kept, with 45 bases framed from the first base. The germline V gene encodes CDR1 LNHDA and CDR2 SQIVND (reference sequence).

This chain joins TRBV19 to TRBJ2-6, with the D gene uncertain. The material was peripheral blood, obtained on day 0 of AZD1222 vaccination. The sequence came from an adult in good health. The CDR3 region reads CASRDGSSGANVLTF. The bases are TGTGCCAGTAGGGACGGAAGCTCTGGGGCCAACGTCCTGACTTTC.